This T cell receptor beta chain was obtained from a study of T cells after posttransplantation cyclophosphamide. This clone was seen repeatedly, ten times or more. Some clones are missing from TCRdb's copy, which holds only in-frame ones; the method was immunoSEQ multiplex PCR. Observed in the sample are about 38,000 clones, none of them singletons. Trimming removed 4 bases at V and 1 base at J, with 7 bases between. Germline lookup yields CDR1 LNHDA and CDR2 SQIVND (reference sequence). There are 13 residues in the CDR3. The rearrangement uses TRBV19 and TRBJ1-1; D not resolved. The source is a man aged 25-45 years in good health and a related stem cell transplant donor. Sequencing was performed on PBMCs. The DNA of the CDR3 is TGTGCCAGTAGTACCCAGAGGAACACTGAAGCTTTCTTT. This sequence encodes CASSTQRNTEAFF.